The T cell receptor (beta chain) under discussion was sequenced for a study of identical twins. This clonotype came up many times. Mismatch with germline at one junction end may stem from a read error. Unique molecular identifiers were in the cDNA, with template-switch universal primer binding. TCRdb ran MiXCR on the 5' RACE reads and lists one entry per CDR3 protein. This table has some 440,000 distinct CDR3 sequences, 20% to 25% appearing once. This sample also appeared in a second study, on T cells expressing NK-cell markers. That study reports: What restricted sorting to alpha-beta TCR T cells in several experiments was an anti-gamma-delta TCR antibody. NKG2C+ dominant clonotype frequencies in over 5 donors were roughly 1.0-7.5% of CD8+ T cells.

Sequencing input: CD4+ T cells sorted from blood. This receptor was taken from a woman aged 18-35 years in good health.

CDR3 protein: CASSLDGYEQYF. CDR3 nucleotide sequence: TGTGCCAGCAGCTTAGACGGCTACGAGCAGTACTTC. The V call is TRBV5-1, the J call TRBJ2-7; D is uncertain. Germline-derived CDR1 and CDR2 are SGHRS and YFSETQ. The CDR3 contains 12 residues.